These T cell receptor beta chains were read from a single sample in a study of cytomegalovirus exposure and HLA in healthy donors. Generated by immunoSEQ multiplex PCR, the TCRdb table keeps only in-frame clones and is missing some. The sample shows 120,000 to 150,000 clones, 55% to 70% of them seen only once. Source material: PBMCs. Receptors originate from a woman in her thirties in good health and CMV-seropositive. Each CDR3 is given with its conserved first and last residue. D genes are given only for firm matches. A row's size may be missing; if present it is once, few, many or a size class.

abundance: few
j_gene: TRBJ1-5
d_gene: TRBD1
v_gene: TRBV7-2
CDR3nt: TGTGCCAGCAGCCCCTTGACAGGGTACAATCAGCCCCAGCATTTT
CDR3aa: CASSPLTGYNQPQHF

abundance: once
j_gene: TRBJ2-5
d_gene: NA
v_gene: TRBV27
CDR3nt: TGTGCCAGCAGTTTTGGAGCGTCGAAACAAGAGACCCAGTACTTC
CDR3aa: CASSFGASKQETQYF

abundance: NA
j_gene: TRBJ2-2
d_gene: NA
v_gene: TRBV9
CDR3nt: TGTGCCAGCAGCGTTACCGGCGGGGAGCTGTTTTTT
CDR3aa: CASSVTGGELFF

abundance: NA
j_gene: TRBJ2-1
d_gene: NA
v_gene: TRBV6-5
CDR3nt: TGTGCCAGCAGTTACTCCCAGACTCCACTCTACAATGAGCAGTTCTTC
CDR3aa: CASSYSQTPLYNEQFF

abundance: NA
j_gene: TRBJ2-7
d_gene: TRBD1
v_gene: TRBV15
CDR3nt: TGTGCCACCAGCTCCCGGGACAGGGGAGCCCACGAGCAGTACTTC
CDR3aa: CATSSRDRGAHEQYF

abundance: NA
j_gene: TRBJ2-3
d_gene: TRBD2
v_gene: TRBV11-2
CDR3nt: TGTGCCAGCAGCTTAGAATATGCGGGGGGCACATTGGATACGCAGTATTTT
CDR3aa: CASSLEYAGGTLDTQYF

abundance: NA
j_gene: TRBJ2-7
d_gene: TRBD2
v_gene: TRBV13
CDR3nt: TGTGCCAGCAGCTCCCGACGGTGGGGGGGCTACGAGCAGTACTTC
CDR3aa: CASSSRRWGGYEQYF

abundance: NA
j_gene: TRBJ2-1
d_gene: NA
v_gene: TRBV2
CDR3nt: TGTGCCAGCACGCGCTTACTAGTTCGGTATGAGCAGTTCTTC
CDR3aa: CASTRLLVRYEQFF

abundance: NA
j_gene: TRBJ1-2
d_gene: NA
v_gene: TRBV20-1
CDR3nt: TGCAGTGCCAACCGGGACAATCGTTACACCTTC
CDR3aa: CSANRDNRYTF

abundance: NA
j_gene: TRBJ1-2
d_gene: TRBD1
v_gene: TRBV6-5
CDR3nt: TGTGCCACCCTCTATGACAGGGGGAGAGGCTACACCTTC
CDR3aa: CATLYDRGRGYTF

abundance: NA
j_gene: TRBJ1-1
d_gene: NA
v_gene: TRBV7-6
CDR3nt: TGTGCCAGCAGCTCCTGGCTCAGGGAGGGGAGCCCTGAAGCTTTCTTT
CDR3aa: CASSSWLREGSPEAFF

abundance: NA
j_gene: TRBJ2-2
d_gene: TRBD2
v_gene: TRBV10-3
CDR3nt: TGTGCCATCAGTGAGAGGGCGGGAGGGGCAACCACCGGGGAGCTGTTTTTT
CDR3aa: CAISERAGGATTGELFF

abundance: NA
j_gene: TRBJ1-2
d_gene: NA
v_gene: TRBV10-1
CDR3nt: TGCGCCAGCCCGGCCCGAGGTGGCTATGGCTACACCTTC
CDR3aa: CASPARGGYGYTF

abundance: few
j_gene: TRBJ2-4
d_gene: NA
v_gene: TRBV15
CDR3nt: TGTGCCACCAGCAGAGTCGCCGGGGCCAAAAACATTCAGTACTTC
CDR3aa: CATSRVAGAKNIQYF

abundance: NA
j_gene: TRBJ2-1
d_gene: NA
v_gene: TRBV4-2
CDR3nt: TGTGCCAGCAGCCAACGAGATAGGGGCTACAATGAGCAGTTCTTC
CDR3aa: CASSQRDRGYNEQFF

abundance: few
j_gene: TRBJ2-7
d_gene: NA
v_gene: TRBV10-3
CDR3nt: TGTGCCATCAGTGAGGCGGGACAGAACTACGAGCAGTACTTC
CDR3aa: CAISEAGQNYEQYF

abundance: few
j_gene: TRBJ1-1
d_gene: NA
v_gene: TRBV9
CDR3nt: TGTGCCAGCAGCGCCCTGGGGCCGCTTGAAGCTTTCTTT
CDR3aa: CASSALGPLEAFF

abundance: NA
j_gene: TRBJ2-3
d_gene: TRBD1
v_gene: TRBV9
CDR3nt: TGTGCCAGCAGCGAGGGGACAGTGAGTCAAGGTTTAGATACGCAGTATTTT
CDR3aa: CASSEGTVSQGLDTQYF

abundance: NA
j_gene: TRBJ2-1
d_gene: NA
v_gene: TRBV4-1
CDR3nt: TGCGCCAGCAGCCAAGTCGGAGGGGGCGATGAGCAGTTCTTC
CDR3aa: CASSQVGGGDEQFF

abundance: NA
j_gene: TRBJ2-5
d_gene: NA
v_gene: TRBV7-7
CDR3nt: TGTGCCAGCAGCCCCCGTTCTCCCGTAGAGACCCAGTACTTC
CDR3aa: CASSPRSPVETQYF

abundance: NA
j_gene: TRBJ1-2
d_gene: NA
v_gene: TRBV27
CDR3nt: TGTGCCAGCAATCCTGGGGGGGGGTATGGCTACACCTTC
CDR3aa: CASNPGGGYGYTF

abundance: NA
j_gene: TRBJ2-7
d_gene: TRBD2
v_gene: TRBV28
CDR3nt: TGTGCCAGCAGACTCGCGGGGACTAGCGGCCTCTACGAGCAGTACTTC
CDR3aa: CASRLAGTSGLYEQYF

abundance: NA
j_gene: TRBJ2-7
d_gene: NA
v_gene: TRBV5-1
CDR3nt: TGCGCCAGCAGCTTGTGGAGGGAGCCCTACGAGCAGTACTTC
CDR3aa: CASSLWREPYEQYF

abundance: few
j_gene: TRBJ2-3
d_gene: NA
v_gene: TRBV20-1
CDR3nt: TGCAGTGCTTCCCTGGGCTGGGCGCAGTATTTT
CDR3aa: CSASLGWAQYF

abundance: few
j_gene: TRBJ2-3
d_gene: NA
v_gene: TRBV2
CDR3nt: TGTGCCATTTCGGGACTCGACGATACGCAGTATTTT
CDR3aa: CAISGLDDTQYF

abundance: NA
j_gene: TRBJ1-5
d_gene: NA
v_gene: TRBV9
CDR3nt: TGTGCCGGAAGGGGGGGCCCCAATCAGCCCCAGCATTTT
CDR3aa: CAGRGGPNQPQHF

abundance: NA
j_gene: TRBJ1-4
d_gene: TRBD1
v_gene: TRBV15
CDR3nt: TGTGCCACCAGCGACAGGACAGGGGGGAATGAAAAACTGTTTTTT
CDR3aa: CATSDRTGGNEKLFF

abundance: NA
j_gene: TRBJ2-5
d_gene: TRBD2
v_gene: TRBV5-4
CDR3nt: TGTGCCAGCAAACTTGGGGTACCGGGAGGGTTAGAGACCCAGTACTTC
CDR3aa: CASKLGVPGGLETQYF

abundance: once
j_gene: TRBJ2-3
d_gene: TRBD2
v_gene: TRBV27
CDR3nt: TGTGCCAGCAGTTTAGTAGCGGGAGCTGATACGCAGTATTTT
CDR3aa: CASSLVAGADTQYF

abundance: NA
j_gene: TRBJ1-5
d_gene: NA
v_gene: TRBV9
CDR3nt: TGTGCCAGCAGCGTAGATCAGGGCTTTCAGCCCCAGCATTTT
CDR3aa: CASSVDQGFQPQHF

abundance: few
j_gene: TRBJ2-3
d_gene: NA
v_gene: TRBV11-2
CDR3nt: TGTGCCAGCAGTCACAGGGTTAGTACGCAGTATTTT
CDR3aa: CASSHRVSTQYF

abundance: NA
j_gene: TRBJ2-5
d_gene: TRBD2
v_gene: TRBV27
CDR3nt: TGTGCCAGCAGCCTGGGGGGGTACCAAGAGACCCAGTACTTC
CDR3aa: CASSLGGYQETQYF

abundance: few
j_gene: TRBJ1-5
d_gene: NA
v_gene: TRBV4-1
CDR3nt: TGCGCCAGCAGAAGAAGCCCGAACGCTGCACAGCCCCAGCATTTT
CDR3aa: CASRRSPNAAQPQHF

abundance: few
j_gene: TRBJ1-6
d_gene: NA
v_gene: TRBV5-8
CDR3nt: TGTGCCAGCAGCTTGGAGGGAGGGTTTAGCGGACCCCTCCACTTT
CDR3aa: CASSLEGGFSGPLHF

abundance: NA
j_gene: TRBJ1-1
d_gene: TRBD1
v_gene: TRBV6-5
CDR3nt: TGTGCCAGCAGGAGACAGGGGGGTACTGAAGCTTTCTTT
CDR3aa: CASRRQGGTEAFF

abundance: few
j_gene: TRBJ2-1
d_gene: NA
v_gene: TRBV4-2
CDR3nt: TGTGCCAGCAAGTTGGCGGGGGCGTACAATGAGCAGTTCTTC
CDR3aa: CASKLAGAYNEQFF

abundance: NA
j_gene: TRBJ1-1
d_gene: TRBD1
v_gene: TRBV6-5
CDR3nt: TGTGCCAGCAGTTCCCCGGGACAGGGCGCCTTCGTAGCTTTCTTT
CDR3aa: CASSSPGQGAFVAFF

abundance: NA
j_gene: TRBJ1-1
d_gene: NA
v_gene: TRBV7-2
CDR3nt: TGTGCCAGCAGCCTCCTTCGGCGGCCTGAAGCTTTCTTT
CDR3aa: CASSLLRRPEAFF

abundance: NA
j_gene: TRBJ2-7
d_gene: NA
v_gene: TRBV7-2
CDR3nt: TGTGCCAGCAGCTCGACAGTTAGCTCCTACGAGCAGTACTTC
CDR3aa: CASSSTVSSYEQYF

abundance: few
j_gene: TRBJ1-5
d_gene: NA
v_gene: TRBV7-9
CDR3nt: TGTGCCAGCAGCTTACCCCTCCAGCCCCAGCATTTT
CDR3aa: CASSLPLQPQHF

abundance: NA
j_gene: TRBJ2-7
d_gene: NA
v_gene: TRBV19
CDR3nt: TGTGCCAGTAGTATAGGGGCCTCCTACGAGCAGTACTTC
CDR3aa: CASSIGASYEQYF

abundance: few
j_gene: TRBJ1-6
d_gene: NA
v_gene: TRBV30
CDR3nt: TGTGCCTGGAGTGTAAGAGTAGCGAGCTCCTATAATTCACCCCTCCACTTT
CDR3aa: CAWSVRVASSYNSPLHF

abundance: NA
j_gene: TRBJ1-1
d_gene: TRBD1
v_gene: TRBV5-1
CDR3nt: TGCGCCAGCAGCCCGGACAGGGCTGTGCTTGGAACTGAAGCTTTCTTT
CDR3aa: CASSPDRAVLGTEAFF

abundance: NA
j_gene: TRBJ2-7
d_gene: NA
v_gene: TRBV10-1
CDR3nt: TGCGCCAGCAGTGAGACTCCGGAGGGGTACGAGCAGTACTTC
CDR3aa: CASSETPEGYEQYF